The entry that follows covers one TCR beta chain sequence. Its antigen is unidentified. Read coverage stops 3 residues before the CDR3 terminus; the germline J gene supplies the remainder. This sample is drawn from a study of T cells in women clearing cervical HPV infection. Whole-study context: For cases, blood was sampled a median about 150 days after lesion detection, interquartile range about 90 to 200 days. The study, taken as a whole, reports: TRBV6-7 relative abundance averaged around 0.11% in cases and 0.15% to 0.2% in controls.

Assay: immunoSEQ multiplex PCR; the TCRdb copy retains only in-frame clones and omits some. The listing contains fewer than 30,000 clones. Germline CDR1 and CDR2: SGHVS and FQNEAQ. V lost 5 bases to trimming and J lost 1 base; unmatched junction nucleotides: 10. The CDR3 sequence is 17 residues long. The clonotype comes from a woman between 18 and 75 years old with a cervical HPV16 infection that either progressed to CIN3+ or cleared (not recorded which). V and J are TRBV7-8 and TRBJ1-5; TRBD1 agrees at 8 bases. The sample was blood buffy coat. The part of the CDR3 DNA that was read is TGTGCCAGCAGCCTTTGGGGCAGGGGGCAAAGCAATCAGCCC. Protein sequence: CASSLWGRGQSNQP. The entire CDR3 reads CASSLWGRGQSNQPQHF.